This T cell receptor (beta chain) was found in a study of blood T cell repertoires in COVID-19. Across the whole study: Sources were T cells, B-cell-depleted T cells, or PBMCs; the material itself was cDNA or gDNA.

The authors' processing: Counts of nucleated cells, estimated from reference gene primer amplification, were obtained. Using immunoSEQ multiplex PCR, the repertoire was profiled, and TCRdb retains in-frame clones only, with some absent. That table furnishes V, J and clone size, whereas the DNA furnished D and trimming. The sample includes 250,000 to 350,000 clones, around 90% of them seen just once. The CDR3 loop spans 15 amino acids. CDR1 and CDR2 from the germline V gene are SGHTA and FQGNSA. V shed 5 bases, J shed 8 bases, and the junction held 9 bases outside the gene matches. The cohort comprised adults aged roughly 18 to 95 years residing in approximately 25 US areas. Cohort 3 donors counted as recovered after two negative PCRs, clearance, or resolved symptoms.

Sequenced: PBMCs or T cells enriched from blood (not recorded which). The rearrangement joins TRBV7-2 to TRBJ1-2; TRBD1 aligns across 12 bases. The clonotype was recovered from a woman aged 30 to 39 who had recovered from COVID-19. The CDR3 DNA reads TGTGCCAGCAGCCCCCTGGGACAGGGGGCAGGCGGCTACACCTTC. Translated, it gives CASSPLGQGAGGYTF. Filled out from reference TRBV7-2 and TRBJ1-2, the complete variable domain reads GAGVSQSPSNKVTEKGKDVELRCDPISGHTALYWYRQSLGQGLEFLIYFQGNSAPDKSGLPSDRFSAERTGGSVSTLTIQRTQQEDSAVYLCASSPLGQGAGGYTFGSGTRLTVV.